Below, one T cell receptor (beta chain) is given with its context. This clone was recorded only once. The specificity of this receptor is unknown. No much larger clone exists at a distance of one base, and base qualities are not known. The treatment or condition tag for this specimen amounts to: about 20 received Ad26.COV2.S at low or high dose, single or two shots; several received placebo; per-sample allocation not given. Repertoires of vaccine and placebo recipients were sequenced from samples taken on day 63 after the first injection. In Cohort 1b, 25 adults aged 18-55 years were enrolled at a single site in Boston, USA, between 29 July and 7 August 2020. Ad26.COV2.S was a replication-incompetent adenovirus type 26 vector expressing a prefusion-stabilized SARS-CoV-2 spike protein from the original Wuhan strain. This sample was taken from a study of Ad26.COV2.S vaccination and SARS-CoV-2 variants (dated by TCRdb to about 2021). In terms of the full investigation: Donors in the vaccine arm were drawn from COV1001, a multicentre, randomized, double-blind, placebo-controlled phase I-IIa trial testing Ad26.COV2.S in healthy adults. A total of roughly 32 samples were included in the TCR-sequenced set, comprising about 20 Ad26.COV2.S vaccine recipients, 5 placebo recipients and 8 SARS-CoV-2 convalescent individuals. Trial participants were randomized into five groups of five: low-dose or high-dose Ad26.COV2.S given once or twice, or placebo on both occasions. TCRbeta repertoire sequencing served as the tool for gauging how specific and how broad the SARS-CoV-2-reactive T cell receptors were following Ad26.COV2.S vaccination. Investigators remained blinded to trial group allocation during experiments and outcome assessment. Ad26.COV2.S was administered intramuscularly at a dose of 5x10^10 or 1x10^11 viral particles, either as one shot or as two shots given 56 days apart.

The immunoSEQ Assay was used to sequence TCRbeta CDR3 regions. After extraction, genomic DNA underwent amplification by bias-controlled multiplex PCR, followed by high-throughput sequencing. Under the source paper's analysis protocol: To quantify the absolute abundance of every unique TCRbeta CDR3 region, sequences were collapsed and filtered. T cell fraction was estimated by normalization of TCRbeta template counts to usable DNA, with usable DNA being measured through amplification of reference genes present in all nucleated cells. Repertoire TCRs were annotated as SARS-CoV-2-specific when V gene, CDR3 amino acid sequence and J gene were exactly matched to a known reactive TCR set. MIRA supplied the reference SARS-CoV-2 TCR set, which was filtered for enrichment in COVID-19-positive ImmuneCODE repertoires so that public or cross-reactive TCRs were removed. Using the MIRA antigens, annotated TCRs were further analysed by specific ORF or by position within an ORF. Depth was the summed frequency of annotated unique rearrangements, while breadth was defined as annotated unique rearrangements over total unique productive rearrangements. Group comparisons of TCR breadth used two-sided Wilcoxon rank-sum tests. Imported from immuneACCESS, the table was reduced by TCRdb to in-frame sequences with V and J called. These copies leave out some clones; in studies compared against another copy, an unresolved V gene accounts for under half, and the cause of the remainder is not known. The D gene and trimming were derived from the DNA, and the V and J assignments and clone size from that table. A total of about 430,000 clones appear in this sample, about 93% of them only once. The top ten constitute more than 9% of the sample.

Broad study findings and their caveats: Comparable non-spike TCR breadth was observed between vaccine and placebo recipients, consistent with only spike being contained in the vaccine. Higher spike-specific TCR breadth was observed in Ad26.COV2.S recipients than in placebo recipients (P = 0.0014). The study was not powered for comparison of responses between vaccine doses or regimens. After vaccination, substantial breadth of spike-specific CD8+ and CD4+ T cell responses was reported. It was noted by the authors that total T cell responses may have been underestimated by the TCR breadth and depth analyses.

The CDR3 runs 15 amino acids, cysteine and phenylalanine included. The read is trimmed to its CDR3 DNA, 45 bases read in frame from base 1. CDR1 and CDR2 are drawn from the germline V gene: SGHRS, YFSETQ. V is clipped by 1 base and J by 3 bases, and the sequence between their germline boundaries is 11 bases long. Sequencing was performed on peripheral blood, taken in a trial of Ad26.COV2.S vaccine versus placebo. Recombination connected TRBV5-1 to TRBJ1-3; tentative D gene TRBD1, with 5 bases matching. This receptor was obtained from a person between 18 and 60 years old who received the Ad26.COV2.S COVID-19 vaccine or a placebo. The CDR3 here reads CASSLLGHNGNTIYF. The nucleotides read TGCGCCAGCAGCTTGCTGGGGCATAATGGAAACACCATATATTTT.